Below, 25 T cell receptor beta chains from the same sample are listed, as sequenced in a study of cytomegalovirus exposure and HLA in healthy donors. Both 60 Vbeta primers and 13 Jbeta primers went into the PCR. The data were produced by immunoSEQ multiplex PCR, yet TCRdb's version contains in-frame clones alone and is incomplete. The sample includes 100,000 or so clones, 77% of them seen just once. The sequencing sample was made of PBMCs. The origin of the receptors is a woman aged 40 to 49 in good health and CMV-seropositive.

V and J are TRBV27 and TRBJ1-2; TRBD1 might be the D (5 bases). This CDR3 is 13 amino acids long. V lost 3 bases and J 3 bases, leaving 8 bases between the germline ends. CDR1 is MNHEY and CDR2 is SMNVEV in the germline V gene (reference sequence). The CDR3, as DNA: TGTGCCAGCAGTTTCAGGGTAGACTATGGCTACACCTTC. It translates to CASSFRVDYGYTF.

CDR3 in DNA: TGTGCCAGCATACAAAAGGCGAGTAGCGGAAGCTACACCTTC. Residues: CASIQKASSGSYTF. The chain combines TRBV5-5 with TRBJ1-2; D not certain. V was clipped by 6 bases and J by 9 bases, with 21 bases between them. Germline lookup yields CDR1 SGHKS and CDR2 YYEKEE (reference sequence). The CDR3 has 14 amino acids.

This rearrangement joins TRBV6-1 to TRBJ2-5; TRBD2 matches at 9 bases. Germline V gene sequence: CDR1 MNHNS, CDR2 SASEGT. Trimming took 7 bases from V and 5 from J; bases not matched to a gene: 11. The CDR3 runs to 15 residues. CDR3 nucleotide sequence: TGTGCCAGCAAGGGTAGCGGGAGCCCGGAGGAGACCCAGTACTTC. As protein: CASKGSGSPEETQYF.

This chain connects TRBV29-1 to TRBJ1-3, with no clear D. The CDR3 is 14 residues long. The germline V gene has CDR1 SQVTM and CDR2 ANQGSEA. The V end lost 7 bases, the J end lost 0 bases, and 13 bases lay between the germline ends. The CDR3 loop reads CSAQDGNSGNTIYF. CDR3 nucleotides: TGCAGCGCCCAGGACGGGAACTCTGGAAACACCATATATTTT.

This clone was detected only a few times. CDR3 in DNA: TGTGCCAGCAGTGGGTCCACGAGGAATCAGCCCCAGCATTTT. It encodes CASSGSTRNQPQHF. The J gene is TRBJ1-5, the V gene TRBV2; D unresolved. V lost 4 bases and J 4 bases, leaving 11 bases between the germline ends. The V gene's germline CDR1 is SNHLY and CDR2 FYNNEI. The CDR3 totals 14 residues.

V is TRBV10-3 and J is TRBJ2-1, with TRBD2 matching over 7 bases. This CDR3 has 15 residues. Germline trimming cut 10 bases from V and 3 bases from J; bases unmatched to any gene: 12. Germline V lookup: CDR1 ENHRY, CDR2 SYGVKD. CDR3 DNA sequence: TGTGCCAGCGGCATTGGCGGGAGCTACTACAATGAGCAGTTCTTC. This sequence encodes CASGIGGSYYNEQFF.

Here the CDR3 reads CASSRKRESPDTQYF. CDR3 nucleotide sequence: TGCGCCAGCAGTCGCAAGCGGGAGTCCCCAGATACGCAGTATTTT. J is TRBJ2-3 and V is TRBV23-1; 8 bases are shared with TRBD2. TRBV23-1 is treated as an ORF (open reading frame) with a function not yet certain. The V gene end was trimmed by 4 bases and the J gene end by 4 bases; junction bases not matched to a gene: 7. The CDR3 is made up of 15 amino acids.

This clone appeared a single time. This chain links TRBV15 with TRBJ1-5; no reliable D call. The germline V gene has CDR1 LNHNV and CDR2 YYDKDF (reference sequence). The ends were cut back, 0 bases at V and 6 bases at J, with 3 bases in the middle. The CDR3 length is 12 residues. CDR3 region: CATSRDSQPQHF. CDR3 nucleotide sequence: TGTGCCACCAGCAGAGATAGTCAGCCCCAGCATTTT.

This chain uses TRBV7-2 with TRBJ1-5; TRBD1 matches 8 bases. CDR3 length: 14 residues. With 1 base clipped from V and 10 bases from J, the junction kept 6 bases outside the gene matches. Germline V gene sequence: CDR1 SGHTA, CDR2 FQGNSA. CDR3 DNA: TGTGCCAGCAGCTTAGGTAGGACAGGGAACCCCCAGCATTTT. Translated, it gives CASSLGRTGNPQHF.

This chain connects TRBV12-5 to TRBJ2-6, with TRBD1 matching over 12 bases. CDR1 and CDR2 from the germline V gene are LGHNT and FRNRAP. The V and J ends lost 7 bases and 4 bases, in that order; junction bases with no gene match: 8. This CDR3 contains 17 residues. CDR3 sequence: CASVSGTGGLGANVLTF. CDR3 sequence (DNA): TGTGCTAGTGTCTCCGGGACAGGGGGCTTGGGGGCCAACGTCCTGACTTTC.

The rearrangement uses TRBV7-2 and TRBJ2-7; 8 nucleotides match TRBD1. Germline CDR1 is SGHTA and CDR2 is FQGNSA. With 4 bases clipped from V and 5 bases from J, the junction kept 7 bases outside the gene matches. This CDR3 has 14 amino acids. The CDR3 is CASSSSGGFNEQYF. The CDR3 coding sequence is TGTGCCAGCAGCTCTTCAGGGGGCTTCAACGAGCAGTACTTC.

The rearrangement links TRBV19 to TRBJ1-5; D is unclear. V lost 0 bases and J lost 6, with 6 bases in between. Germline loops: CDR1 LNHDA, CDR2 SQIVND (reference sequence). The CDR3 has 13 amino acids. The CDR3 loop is CASSIEGSQPQHF. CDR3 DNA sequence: TGTGCCAGTAGTATAGAAGGGAGTCAGCCCCAGCATTTT.

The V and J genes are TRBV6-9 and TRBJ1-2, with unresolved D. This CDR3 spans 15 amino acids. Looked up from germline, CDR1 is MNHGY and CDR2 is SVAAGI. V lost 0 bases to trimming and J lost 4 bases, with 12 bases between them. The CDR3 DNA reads TGTGCCAGCAGTTATTCGAGACAAGTTATCTATGGCTACACCTTC. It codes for CASSYSRQVIYGYTF.

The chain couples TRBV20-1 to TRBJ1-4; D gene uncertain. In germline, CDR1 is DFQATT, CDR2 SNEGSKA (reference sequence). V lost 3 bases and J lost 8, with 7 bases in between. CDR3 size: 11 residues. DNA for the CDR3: TGCAGTGCTAGCGGAGTGGAAAAACTGTTTTTT. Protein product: CSASGVEKLFF.

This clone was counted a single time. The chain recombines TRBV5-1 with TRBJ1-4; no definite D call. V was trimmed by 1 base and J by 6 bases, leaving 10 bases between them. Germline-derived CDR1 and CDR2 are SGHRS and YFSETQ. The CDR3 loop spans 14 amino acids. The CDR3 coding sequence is TGCGCCAGCAGCTTGATGGGCCCTTATGAAAAACTGTTTTTT. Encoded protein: CASSLMGPYEKLFF.

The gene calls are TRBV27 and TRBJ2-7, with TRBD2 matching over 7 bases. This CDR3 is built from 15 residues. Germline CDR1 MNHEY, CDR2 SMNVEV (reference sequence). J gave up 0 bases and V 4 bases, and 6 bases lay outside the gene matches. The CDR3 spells CASSSSLAGSYEQYF. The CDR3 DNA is TGTGCCAGCAGTTCGTCGTTAGCGGGCTCCTACGAGCAGTACTTC.

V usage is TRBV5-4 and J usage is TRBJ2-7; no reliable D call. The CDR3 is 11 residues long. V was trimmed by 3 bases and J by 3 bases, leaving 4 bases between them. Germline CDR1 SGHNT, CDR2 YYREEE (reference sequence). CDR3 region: CASSSVYEQYF. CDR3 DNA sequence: TGTGCCAGCAGCTCGGTCTACGAGCAGTACTTC.

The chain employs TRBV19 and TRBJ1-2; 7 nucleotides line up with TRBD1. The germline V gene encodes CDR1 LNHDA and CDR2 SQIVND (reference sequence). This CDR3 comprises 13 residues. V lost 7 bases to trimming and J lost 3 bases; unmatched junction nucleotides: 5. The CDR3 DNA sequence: TGTGCCAGTAATACCGGGACAGACTATGGCTACACCTTC. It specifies CASNTGTDYGYTF.

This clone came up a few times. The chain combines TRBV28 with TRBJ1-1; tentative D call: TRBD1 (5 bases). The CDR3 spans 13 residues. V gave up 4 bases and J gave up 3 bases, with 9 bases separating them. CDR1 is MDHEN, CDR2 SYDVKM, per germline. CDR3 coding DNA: TGTGCCAGCAGTTCACAGGTGTACACTGAAGCTTTCTTT. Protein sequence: CASSSQVYTEAFF.

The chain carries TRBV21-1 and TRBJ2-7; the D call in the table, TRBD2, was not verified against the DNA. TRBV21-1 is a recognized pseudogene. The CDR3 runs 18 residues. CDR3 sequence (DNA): TGTGCCAGCATCCAACGTCCTAGCGGGAGCCCGAGCTCCTACGAGCAGTACTTC. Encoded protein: CASIQRPSGSPSSYEQYF.

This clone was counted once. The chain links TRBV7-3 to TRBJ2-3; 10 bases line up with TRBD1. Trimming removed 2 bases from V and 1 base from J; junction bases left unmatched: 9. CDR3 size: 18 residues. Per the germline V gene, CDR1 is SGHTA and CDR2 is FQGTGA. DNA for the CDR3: TGTGCCAGCAGCTTATCCCCGGGACAGGGGATGGGCACAGATACGCAGTATTTT. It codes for CASSLSPGQGMGTDTQYF.

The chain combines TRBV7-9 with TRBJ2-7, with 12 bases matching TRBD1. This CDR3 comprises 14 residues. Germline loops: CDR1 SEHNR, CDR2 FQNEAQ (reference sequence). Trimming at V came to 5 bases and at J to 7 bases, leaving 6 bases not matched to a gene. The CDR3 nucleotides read TGTGCCAGCAGCCCGGGACAGGGGGCAAAGGAGCAGTACTTC. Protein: CASSPGQGAKEQYF.

The CDR3 DNA reads as TGTGCCAGCAGCTTAGGGACAGGGACCTATGGCTACACCTTC. It yields the protein CASSLGTGTYGYTF. The rearrangement uses TRBV7-6 and TRBJ1-2; 8 bases map to TRBD1. The CDR3 runs 14 residues. The V and J ends lost 1 base and 4 bases, in that order; junction bases with no gene match: 2. Germline V gene sequence: CDR1 SGHVS, CDR2 FNYEAQ.

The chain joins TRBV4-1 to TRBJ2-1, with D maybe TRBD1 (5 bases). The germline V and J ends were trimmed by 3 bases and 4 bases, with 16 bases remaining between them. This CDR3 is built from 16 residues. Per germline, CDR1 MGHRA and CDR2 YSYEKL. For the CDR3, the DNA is TGCGCCAGCAGCCAGAGACCCGGACAACTTTACAATGAGCAGTTCTTC. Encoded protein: CASSQRPGQLYNEQFF.

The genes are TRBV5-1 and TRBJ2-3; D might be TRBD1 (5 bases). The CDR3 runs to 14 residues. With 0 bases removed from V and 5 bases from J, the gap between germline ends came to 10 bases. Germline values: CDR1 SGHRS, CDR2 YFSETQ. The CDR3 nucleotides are TGCGCCAGCAGCTTGGCAGGGCTCCGAGATACGCAGTATTTT. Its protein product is CASSLAGLRDTQYF.